This TCR beta chain was sequenced for a study of monozygotic twins with inflammatory bowel disease. The V gene's germline CDR1 is DFQATT and CDR2 SNEGSKA (reference sequence). The CDR3 has 13 residues. Each donor supplied around 2.3 ml of blood. TCRdb re-called the 5' RACE reads, yielding one record per CDR3 amino acid sequence without DNA. This repertoire comprises 170,000 or so distinct CDR3 sequences; its ten largest clones make up about 7.4%. V and J are TRBV20-1 and TRBJ2-4; without DNA, the TCRdb call of TRBD1 cannot be checked. The receptor was isolated from a human donor with ulcerative colitis or Crohn's disease, or a healthy co-twin of an affected twin (not recorded which). Material for sequencing was blood. The CDR3 reads CSARVGGENIQYF.